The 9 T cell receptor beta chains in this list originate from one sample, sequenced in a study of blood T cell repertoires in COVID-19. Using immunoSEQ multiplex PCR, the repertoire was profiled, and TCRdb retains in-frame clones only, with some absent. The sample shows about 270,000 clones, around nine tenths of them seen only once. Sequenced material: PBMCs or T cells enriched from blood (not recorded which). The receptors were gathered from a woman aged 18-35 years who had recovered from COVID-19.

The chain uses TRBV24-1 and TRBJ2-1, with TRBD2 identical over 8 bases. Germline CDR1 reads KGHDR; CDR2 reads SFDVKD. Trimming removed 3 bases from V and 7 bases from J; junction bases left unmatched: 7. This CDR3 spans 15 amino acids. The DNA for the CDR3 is TGTGCCACCAGTGATCGCGGGAGGTCCCGAAATGAGCAGTTCTTC. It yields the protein CATSDRGRSRNEQFF.

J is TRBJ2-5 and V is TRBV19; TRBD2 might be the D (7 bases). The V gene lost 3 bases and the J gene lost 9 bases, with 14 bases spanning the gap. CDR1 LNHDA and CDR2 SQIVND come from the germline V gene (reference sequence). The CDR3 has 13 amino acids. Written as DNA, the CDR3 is TGTGCCAGTAGTATGACCAGGGAGGGGGCCCAGTACTTC. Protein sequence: CASSMTREGAQYF.

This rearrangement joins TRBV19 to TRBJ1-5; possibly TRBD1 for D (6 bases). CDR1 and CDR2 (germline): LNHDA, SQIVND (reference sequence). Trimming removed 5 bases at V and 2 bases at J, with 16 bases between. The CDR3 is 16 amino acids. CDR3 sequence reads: CASSSPGQGGNQPQHF. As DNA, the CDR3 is TGTGCCAGTAGTTCCCCGGGACAAGGGGGCAATCAGCCCCAGCATTTT. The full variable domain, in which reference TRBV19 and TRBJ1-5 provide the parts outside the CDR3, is DGGITQSPKYLFRKEGQNVTLSCEQNLNHDAMYWYRQDPGQGLRLIYYSQIVNDFQKGDIAEGYSVSREKKESFPLTVTSAQKNPTAFYLCASSSPGQGGNQPQHFGDGTRLSIL.

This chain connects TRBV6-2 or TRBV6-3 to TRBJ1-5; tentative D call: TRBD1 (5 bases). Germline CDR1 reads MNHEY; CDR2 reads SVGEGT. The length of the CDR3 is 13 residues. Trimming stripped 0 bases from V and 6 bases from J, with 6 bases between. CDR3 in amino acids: CASSYSDSQPQHF. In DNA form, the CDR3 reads TGTGCCAGCAGTTACTCCGACAGTCAGCCCCAGCATTTT.

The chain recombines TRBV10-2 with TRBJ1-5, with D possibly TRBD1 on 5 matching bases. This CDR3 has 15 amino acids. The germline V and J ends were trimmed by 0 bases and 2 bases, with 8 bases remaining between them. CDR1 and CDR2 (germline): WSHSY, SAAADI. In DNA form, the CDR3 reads TGCGCCAGCAGTGAGTCCATAGGGGGCAATCAGCCCCAGCATTTT. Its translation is CASSESIGGNQPQHF.

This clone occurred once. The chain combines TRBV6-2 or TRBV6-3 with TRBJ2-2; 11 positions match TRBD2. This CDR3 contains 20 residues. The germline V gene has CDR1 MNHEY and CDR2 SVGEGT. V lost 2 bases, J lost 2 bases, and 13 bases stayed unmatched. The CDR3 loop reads CASSYLFTRGTSGNTGELFF. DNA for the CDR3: TGTGCCAGCAGTTACCTTTTTACCCGCGGGACTAGCGGAAACACCGGGGAGCTGTTTTTT.

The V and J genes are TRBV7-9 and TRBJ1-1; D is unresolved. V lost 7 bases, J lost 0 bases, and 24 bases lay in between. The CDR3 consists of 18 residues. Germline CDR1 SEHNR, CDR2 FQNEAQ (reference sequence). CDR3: CASIDYRELLILNTEAFF. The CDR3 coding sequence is TGTGCCAGCATCGACTACCGGGAGCTCCTTATCCTGAACACTGAAGCTTTCTTT.

CDR3 nucleotides: TGTGCCAGCAGCCTCCAGGGCCGCAACACCGGGGAGCTGTTTTTT. Protein: CASSLQGRNTGELFF. The V and J genes are TRBV7-9 and TRBJ2-2, with D possibly being TRBD1 (5 bases). V was shortened by 5 bases and J by 2 bases, with 12 bases between the two germline ends. There are 15 residues in the CDR3. From germline, CDR1 is SEHNR and CDR2 FQNEAQ (reference sequence).

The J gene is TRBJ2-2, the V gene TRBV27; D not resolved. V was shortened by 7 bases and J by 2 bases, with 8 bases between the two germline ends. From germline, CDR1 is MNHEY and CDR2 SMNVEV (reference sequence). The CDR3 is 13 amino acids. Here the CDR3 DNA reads TGTGCCAGCACAGGAAAAAACACCGGGGAGCTGTTTTTT. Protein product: CASTGKNTGELFF.